This T cell receptor beta chain was sequenced for a study of T-cell memory formation after mild COVID-19. TCRdb recomputed calls from the 5' RACE reads with MiXCR, one row per CDR3 protein. The sample lists approximately 300,000 distinct CDR3 sequences; roughly 8.2% were seen once. Germline lookup yields CDR1 SGHTA and CDR2 FQGNSA. The CDR3 loop spans 14 amino acids. Trimming took 4 bases from V and 10 from J; bases not matched to a gene: 5. This clonotype was observed many times. The sequence was collected from a man aged 18 to 35 who had mild COVID-19 (a few samples of this study predate the infection). Cell type and time point are not known. This chain links TRBV7-2 with TRBJ1-6; 9 bases match TRBD1. The sample consisted of PBMCs or a T cell subset sorted from them (not recorded which). CDR3 nucleotides: TGTGCCAGCAGCTCTTTACAGGGGGCCTCACCCCTCCACTTT. It yields the protein CASSSLQGASPLHF.